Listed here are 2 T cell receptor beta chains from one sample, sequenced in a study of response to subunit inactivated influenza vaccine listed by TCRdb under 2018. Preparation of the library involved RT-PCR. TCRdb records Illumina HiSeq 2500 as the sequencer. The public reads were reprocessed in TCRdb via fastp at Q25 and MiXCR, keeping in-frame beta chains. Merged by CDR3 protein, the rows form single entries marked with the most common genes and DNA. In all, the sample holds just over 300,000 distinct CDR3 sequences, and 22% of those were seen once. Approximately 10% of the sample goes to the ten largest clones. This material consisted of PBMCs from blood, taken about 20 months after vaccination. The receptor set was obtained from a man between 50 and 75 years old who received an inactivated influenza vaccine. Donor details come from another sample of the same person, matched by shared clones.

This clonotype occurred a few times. CDR3 residues: CATSQTPGTHNTEAFF. The CDR3 region has the DNA TGTGCCACCAGTCAAACGCCAGGGACCCATAACACTGAAGCTTTCTTT. The V call is TRBV24-1, the J call TRBJ1-1; weak D call: TRBD1 (5 bases). Germline V CDR1 and CDR2: KGHDR, SFDVKD. V was shortened by 6 bases and J by 2 bases, with 18 bases between the two germline ends. CDR3 length: 16 amino acids.

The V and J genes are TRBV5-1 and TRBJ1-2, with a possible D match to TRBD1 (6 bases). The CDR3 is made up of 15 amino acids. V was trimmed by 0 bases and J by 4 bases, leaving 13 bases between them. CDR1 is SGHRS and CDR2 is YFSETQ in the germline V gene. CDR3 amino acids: CASSLGRGASYGYTF. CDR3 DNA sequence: TGCGCCAGCAGCTTGGGTAGGGGGGCGAGCTATGGCTACACCTTC.